Below, 14 T cell receptor beta chains from the same sample are listed, as sequenced in a study of tissue T cells after allogeneic stem cell transplantation. The repertoire was sequenced with immunoSEQ multiplex PCR; TCRdb's copy has only in-frame clones and lacks some. The sample has tens of thousands of clones, roughly 73% seen once. What was sequenced was sorted cells pooled from one or two spleens. The receptors come from a pool of C57BL/6 mice in good health.

Concerning this clone: The listed genes are named as in mouse. The read gets to within 1 residue of the CDR3 end, and the germline J gene fills in the rest. This chain links TRBV13-1 with TRBJ2-7; D is perhaps TRBD2 (6 bases). Germline loops: CDR1 NSHNY, CDR2 SYGAGN. V was pared by 2 bases and J by 4 bases, with 10 bases between. The CDR3 extends over 13 amino acids. CDR3 DNA (partial): TGTGCCAGCAGTGAGGGGGGAGAGTATGAACAGTAC. Its protein is CASSEGGEYEQY. The whole CDR3 protein reads CASSEGGEYEQYF.

Notes on this clone: The gene names given are mouse names. The read comes to an end 1 residue before the CDR3 does, leaving the germline J gene to fill in the end. The V and J genes are TRBV13-1 and TRBJ2-4, with 10 bases identical to TRBD2. In germline, CDR1 is NSHNY, CDR2 SYGAGN. V trimming: 4 bases; J trimming: 1 base; junction bases outside the gene matches: 6. The CDR3 sequence is 16 residues long. The CDR3 is CASSSLGGLGQNTLYF. The sequenced CDR3 bases are TGTGCCAGCAGTTCGCTGGGGGGGCTGGGTCAAAACACCTTGTAC.

Note on this clone: Gene labels here are mouse ones. The read terminates 1 residue ahead of where the CDR3 ends, so the germline J gene completes it. V is TRBV16 and J is TRBJ2-1, with D tentatively TRBD1 (6 bases). V lost 5 bases and J 2 bases, leaving 7 bases between the germline ends. This CDR3 has 13 amino acids. Germline CDR1 is SGHSA and CDR2 is FRNQAP. The CDR3 sequence: CASSRQDYAEQFF. The covered CDR3 bases are TGTGCAAGCAGCCGACAGGACTATGCTGAGCAGTTC.

About this clone: Germline and genes here are mouse. CDR3 DNA, as far as it was read: TGTGCTAGCAGTAGAGTGGGGGGGCTGGATGAACAGTAC. The encoded protein is CASSRVGGLDEQY. The whole CDR3 region reads CASSRVGGLDEQYF. The chain carries TRBV17 and TRBJ2-7; TRBD2 matches 9 bases. The sequenced fragment ends 1 residue before the CDR3 boundary, so the rest is inferred from the germline J gene. The CDR3 is made up of 14 amino acids. The germline V gene encodes CDR1 MNHDT and CDR2 YYDKIL. V shed 1 base, J shed 5 bases, and the junction held 3 bases outside the gene matches. Variable domain in full (rest from reference TRBV17 and TRBJ2-7): DTTVKQNPRYKLARVGKPVNLICSQTMNHDTMYWYQKKPNQAPKLLLFYYDKILNREADTFEKFQSSRPNNSFCSLYIGSAGLEYSAMYLCASSRVGGLDEQYFGPGTRLTVL.

This clone was seen a few times. Here the gene names and germline are mouse. The read ends 1 residue shy of where the CDR3 ends; the end is completed using the germline J gene. The V gene is TRBV2, the J gene TRBJ2-7, with TRBD2 matching 7 bases. Unmatched junction bases numbered 3, after V lost 4 bases and J lost 0 bases. Germline CDR1 reads LGHNA; CDR2 reads YSYQKL. The length of the CDR3 is 14 residues. The CDR3 reads CASSPTGSSYEQYF. The part of the CDR3 DNA that was read is TGTGCCAGCAGCCCGACTGGGAGCTCCTATGAACAGTAC.

Concerning this clone: These gene names are mouse names. The read ends 1 residue before the CDR3 terminus; that terminus is restored from the germline J gene. The J gene is TRBJ2-5, the V gene TRBV14; perhaps TRBD1 as D (7 bases). Germline-derived CDR1 and CDR2 are SGHDT and FRDEAV. The V and J ends lost 4 bases and 0 bases respectively, with 12 bases between them. The CDR3 has 15 amino acids. Partial CDR3 DNA: TGTGCCAGCAGTCCCAAGGGGGCCAACCAAGACACCCAGTAC. Amino acid sequence: CASSPKGANQDTQY. The complete CDR3 reads CASSPKGANQDTQYF.

Points on this clone: The listed genes are named as in mouse. The CDR3 is cut off 1 residue early in the read; its end comes from the germline J gene. V is TRBV5 and J is TRBJ2-1; no reliable D call. Germline V CDR1 and CDR2: LGHNA, YNLKQL (reference sequence). Trimming left V 0 bases short and J 1 base short, with 7 bases between. This CDR3 is built from 15 residues. Incomplete CDR3 DNA: TGTGCCAGCAGCCAAGATGAGGACAACTATGCTGAGCAGTTC. As protein: CASSQDEDNYAEQF. The complete CDR3 reads CASSQDEDNYAEQFF.

About this clone itself: Each gene name is a mouse one. Read sequence stops 1 residue before the CDR3 end, and the germline J gene provides the missing end. V and J are TRBV16 and TRBJ2-1; no firm D call. The CDR3 extends over 13 amino acids. The germline CDR1 and CDR2 sequences are SGHSA and FRNQAP. V shed 2 bases and J shed 7 bases, with 9 bases lying between them. The CDR3 here is CASSLRSFAEQFF. The part of the CDR3 DNA that was read is TGTGCAAGCAGCTTACGGTCTTTCGCTGAGCAGTTC.

In regard to this clone: The gene names given are mouse names. Read data end 1 residue before the CDR3 end; the end is taken from the germline J gene. V and J are TRBV31 and TRBJ2-3; the match to TRBD2 covers 9 bases. The junction had 0 bases not matched to a gene; V was cut back by 4 bases and J by 1 base. Germline V gives CDR1 GKSSPN, CDR2 SITVG. CDR3 size: 13 residues. The CDR3 here is CAWTGGGAETLYF. The covered CDR3 bases are TGTGCCTGGACTGGGGGGGGTGCAGAAACGCTGTAT.

This clone was found once. Gene names follow the mouse nomenclature. The CDR3 end is not reached by the read, which stops 1 residue before it; the germline J gene fills it in. The V and J genes are TRBV12-1 and TRBJ2-7, with 9 bases fitting TRBD1. In germline, CDR1 is SGHSN, CDR2 HYEKVE. V was clipped by 0 bases and J by 5 bases; unmatched bases: 4. This CDR3 contains 14 residues. This CDR3 reads CASSLTGGADEQYF. The sequenced part of the CDR3 DNA is TGTGCCAGCTCTCTCACAGGGGGCGCGGATGAACAGTAC.

With regard to this clone: Gene names are mouse gene names. The read is 1 residue too short to cover the CDR3 end, so that end is filled in from the germline J gene. This chain uses TRBV23 with TRBJ1-1; the table's D call, TRBD1, has no DNA check behind it. CDR1 and CDR2 (germline): KGHTA, FQNQQP. The CDR3 length is 11 residues. The CDR3 here is CSSSQPAEVFF. The DNA read from the CDR3 is TGCTCCAGCAGTCAACCAGCAGAAGTCTTC.

On this clone: Gene names follow the mouse nomenclature. From the germline J gene comes the end of the CDR3, since the read stops 1 residue before it. V usage is TRBV13-2 and J usage is TRBJ2-7; a possible D gene is TRBD1 (5 bases). CDR1 and CDR2 from the germline V gene are NNHNN and SYGAGS (reference sequence). V was shortened by 3 bases and J by 4 bases, with 8 bases between the two germline ends. CDR3 length: 12 amino acids. CDR3 protein: CASGAWTYEQYF. The CDR3 bases that were read are TGTGCCAGCGGTGCCTGGACATATGAACAGTAC.

Details on this clone: Gene and germline names: mouse. The read ends 1 residue before the CDR3 terminus; that terminus is restored from the germline J gene. This chain joins TRBV1 and TRBJ2-4; 9 positions agree with TRBD2. The V gene end was trimmed by 1 base and the J gene end by 0 bases; junction bases not matched to a gene: 5. Germline CDR1 and CDR2: NSQYPW and LRSPGD (reference sequence). This CDR3 spans 17 amino acids. The sequenced CDR3 bases are TGCACCTGCAGTGCAGTGGGGACTGGGTCTAGTCAAAACACCTTGTAC. Amino acids: CTCSAVGTGSSQNTLY. The complete CDR3 sequence is CTCSAVGTGSSQNTLYF.

Comment on this clone: Mouse names are used for the genes. The read terminates 1 residue before the CDR3 end, so the remaining end is supplied by the germline J gene. J is TRBJ2-4 and V is TRBV2, with 8 bases that match TRBD2. CDR3 length: 13 residues. Germline values: CDR1 LGHNA, CDR2 YSYQKL. V was pared by 3 bases and J by 6 bases, with 2 bases of the junction left unmatched. CDR3 bases read: TGTGCCAGCAGCCACTGGGGGGCGAACACCTTGTAC. Encoded protein: CASSHWGANTLY. In full, the CDR3 reads CASSHWGANTLYF.